This TCR beta chain was observed in a study of OX40 agonist ivuxolimab in advanced cancers. Profiled with immunoSEQ multiplex PCR; TCRdb holds only in-frame clones, not every one. The data show 82,000 or so clones, with approximately 85% seen just once and under 3% held by the top ten. The CDR3 is 17 amino acids. CDR1 and CDR2 from the germline V gene are SGHTA and FQGNSA. V trimming: 3 bases; J trimming: 2 bases; junction bases outside the gene matches: 5. The sequencing here drew on CD4+ or CD8+ T cells sorted from blood, taken in a trial of the OX40 agonist ivuxolimab. This chain uses TRBV7-2 with TRBJ2-3; 13 bases line up with TRBD2. The receptor's source is an adult with an advanced solid tumor such as melanoma, head and neck, liver or kidney cancer. CDR3: CASSLWTSGGLTDTQYF. CDR3 in DNA: TGTGCCAGCAGCTTGTGGACTAGCGGGGGCCTCACAGATACGCAGTATTTT.